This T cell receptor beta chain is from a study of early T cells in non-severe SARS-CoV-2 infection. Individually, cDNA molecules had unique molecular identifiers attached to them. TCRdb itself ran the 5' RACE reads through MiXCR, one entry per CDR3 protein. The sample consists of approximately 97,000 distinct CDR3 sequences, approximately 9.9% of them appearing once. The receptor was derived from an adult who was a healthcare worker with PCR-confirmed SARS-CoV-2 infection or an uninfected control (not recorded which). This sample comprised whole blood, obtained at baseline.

The CDR3 is CASSRESSYEQYF. The CDR3 region has the DNA TGCGCCAGCAGCCGGGAGAGCTCCTACGAGCAGTACTTC. The V call is TRBV10-1, the J call TRBJ2-7, with D maybe TRBD2 (6 bases). V lost 6 bases to trimming and J lost 0 bases, with 9 bases between them. CDR3 length equals 13 residues. Germline V gene lookup returns CDR1 WNHNN and CDR2 SYGVQD (reference sequence).